A selection of T cell receptor beta chains follows, all from one sample in a study of beta chain features in type 1 diabetes. Sequenced by immunoSEQ multiplex PCR; TCRdb stores in-frame clones only, minus some. The sample records 200,000 to 250,000 clones, about a tenth being singletons. Sequencing input: central memory CD4+ T cells from blood. The receptors here all came from a man between 18 and 35 years old in good health. The CDR3 runs from the conserved cysteine through the conserved F or W. A D gene is named only where the DNA matches it firmly. Part of the rows lack a size; the others show once, few, many or a class for expanded clones.

j_call	d_call	clone_size	v_call	cdr3_aa	cdr3_nt
TRBJ2-1	.	few	TRBV9	CASSVENSYNEQFF	TGTGCCAGCAGCGTCGAGAACTCCTACAATGAGCAGTTCTTC
TRBJ1-1	.	few	TRBV7-6	CASSLQGNTEAFF	TGTGCCAGCAGCTTACAGGGTAACACTGAAGCTTTCTTT
TRBJ1-2	.	few	TRBV30	CAWARASYGYTF	TGTGCCTGGGCCCGAGCCTCTTATGGCTACACCTTC
TRBJ2-7	TRBD1	few	TRBV30	CAWNTGTGYEQYF	TGTGCCTGGAATACAGGGACAGGTTACGAGCAGTACTTC
TRBJ2-5	TRBD2	.	TRBV2	CASSEVAGTGETQYF	TGTGCCAGCAGTGAGGTAGCGGGGACTGGGGAGACCCAGTACTTC
TRBJ2-7	.	.	TRBV5-1	CASSLVQDGSYEQYF	TGCGCCAGCAGCTTGGTCCAGGACGGCTCCTACGAGCAGTACTTC
TRBJ2-3	TRBD2	.	TRBV29-1	CSGRPSGTSDTQYF	TGCAGCGGGAGACCTAGCGGGACTTCAGATACGCAGTATTTT
TRBJ2-5	TRBD2	.	TRBV9	CASSPSGGRAQETQYF	TGTGCCAGCAGCCCCAGCGGTGGGAGGGCCCAAGAGACCCAGTACTTC
TRBJ1-2	.	few	TRBV30	CAWSSGPQARGYTF	TGTGCCTGGAGTTCGGGACCCCAGGCGCGTGGCTACACCTTC
TRBJ2-2	.	many	TRBV6-6	CASDTTGSAGELFF	TGTGCCAGCGATACCACAGGATCGGCCGGGGAGCTGTTTTTT
TRBJ2-5	.	.	TRBV4-2	CASSPGIQGSLETQYF	TGTGCCAGCAGCCCGGGAATACAGGGTTCTTTGGAGACCCAGTACTTC
TRBJ1-4	.	few	TRBV7-9	CASSWVNEKLFF	TGTGCCAGCAGTTGGGTTAATGAAAAACTGTTTTTT
TRBJ2-5	.	few	TRBV7-2	CASSLGISPLQETQYF	TGTGCCAGCAGCTTAGGGATCAGCCCATTACAAGAGACCCAGTACTTC
TRBJ2-7	.	.	TRBV7-9	CASSLAGLIHEQYF	TGTGCCAGCAGCTTAGCCGGACTAATCCACGAGCAGTACTTC
TRBJ2-3	.	.	TRBV29-1	CSVERTGDTQYF	TGCAGCGTTGAGCGGACGGGAGATACGCAGTATTTT
TRBJ2-7	TRBD2	.	TRBV14	CASSLVTSAYEQYF	TGTGCCAGCAGCCTCGTGACTAGCGCGTACGAGCAGTACTTC
TRBJ1-2	.	.	TRBV7-9	CASSLSAGYGYTF	TGTGCCAGCAGCTTATCAGCGGGGTATGGCTACACCTTC
TRBJ2-1	TRBD2	many	TRBV10-3	CAISESITSGRNEQFF	TGTGCCATCAGTGAGTCAATTACTAGCGGGAGGAATGAGCAGTTCTTC
TRBJ2-7	.	many	TRBV7-8	CASSIRTPTYEQYF	TGTGCCAGCAGCATCCGGACTCCCACCTACGAGCAGTACTTC
TRBJ2-1	TRBD2	many	TRBV7-9	CASSRSGTSGASFF	TGTGCCAGCAGCCGAAGCGGGACTAGCGGGGCCTCGTTCTTC
TRBJ2-7	.	few	TRBV6-5	CATSARLASYEQYF	TGTGCCACCTCGGCTCGCCTAGCCTCCTACGAGCAGTACTTC
TRBJ2-5	TRBD2	.	TRBV2	CASSEAVASGGLQETQYF	TGTGCCAGCAGTGAAGCGGTGGCTAGCGGAGGCCTTCAAGAGACCCAGTACTTC
TRBJ1-2	.	.	TRBV30	CAWSFGKAGYGYTF	TGTGCCTGGAGTTTCGGGAAGGCAGGCTATGGCTACACCTTC
TRBJ2-7	.	few	TRBV5-1	CASSLNRVHEQYF	TGCGCCAGCAGCCTTAACAGGGTCCACGAGCAGTACTTC
TRBJ2-7	.	few	TRBV20-1	CSAGERYEQYF	TGCAGTGCGGGGGAGCGATACGAGCAGTACTTC
TRBJ1-1	.	once	TRBV9	CASSVAPSGRDTEAFF	TGTGCCAGCAGCGTAGCTCCTTCAGGGAGGGACACTGAAGCTTTCTTT
TRBJ2-1	.	few	TRBV30	CAWSTGGSHNEQFF	TGTGCCTGGAGCACTGGTGGCTCACACAATGAGCAGTTCTTC
TRBJ2-7	.	.	TRBV5-1	CASSLASPYEQYF	TGCGCCAGCAGCTTGGCCTCACCCTACGAGCAGTACTTC
TRBJ1-1	.	few	TRBV7-9	CASSLVSGLNTEAFF	TGTGCCAGCAGCTTAGTCAGTGGCCTGAACACTGAAGCTTTCTTT
TRBJ2-1	.	few	TRBV10-3	CAIARYDNEQFF	TGTGCCATTGCCCGATATGACAATGAGCAGTTCTTC
TRBJ2-7	.	.	TRBV18	CASSPPASAYEQYF	TGTGCCAGCTCACCACCGGCTAGCGCCTACGAGCAGTACTTC
TRBJ2-7	.	many	TRBV30	CAWSVVGIEQYF	TGTGCCTGGAGCGTTGTGGGGATCGAGCAGTACTTC
TRBJ2-1	.	few	TRBV28	CASTGQTNNEQFF	TGTGCCAGCACCGGACAGACTAACAATGAGCAGTTCTTC
TRBJ2-6	TRBD2	few	TRBV30	CACTREGLGSGANVLTF	TGTGCCTGTACGAGGGAGGGCTTAGGCTCTGGGGCCAACGTCCTGACTTTC
TRBJ2-5	.	many	TRBV29-1	CSVAGQETQYF	TGCAGCGTCGCCGGTCAAGAGACCCAGTACTTC
TRBJ2-5	TRBD1	few	TRBV5-4	CASSSPTGKETQYF	TGTGCCAGCAGCTCGCCGACAGGGAAGGAGACCCAGTACTTC
TRBJ2-2	.	few	TRBV28	CASSIDMSNTGELFF	TGTGCCAGCAGTATCGACATGTCGAACACCGGGGAGCTGTTTTTT
TRBJ2-1	.	.	TRBV28	CASRPGPDYEQFF	TGTGCCAGCAGACCGGGACCCGATTATGAGCAGTTCTTC
TRBJ2-7	.	few	TRBV5-4	CASSQSPSYEQYF	TGTGCCAGCAGCCAGTCACCCTCCTACGAGCAGTACTTC
TRBJ2-2	.	many	TRBV18	CASSSSTGELFF	TGTGCCAGCTCATCCTCGACCGGGGAGCTGTTTTTT
TRBJ2-3	.	few	TRBV7-2	CASSRDALPSTDTQYF	TGTGCCAGCAGCCGAGACGCGCTACCTAGCACAGATACGCAGTATTTT
TRBJ2-2	.	.	TRBV7-2	CASSWTGLGAGELFF	TGTGCCAGCAGCTGGACTGGGCTTGGGGCCGGGGAGCTGTTTTTT
TRBJ2-2	.	.	TRBV7-6	CASSLVTNTGELFF	TGTGCCAGCAGCTTAGTCACCAACACCGGGGAGCTGTTTTTT